This TCR beta chain was observed in a study of blood T cells in healthy people across ages. In its sample, this clonotype was seen once. The CDR3 length is 12 residues. The V gene lost 5 bases and the J gene lost 8 bases, with 12 bases spanning the gap. Looked up from germline, CDR1 is MDHEN and CDR2 is SYDVKM. A second 7 to 11 cycle PCR used barcoded and J-beta primers. TCRdb re-called the 5' RACE reads through MiXCR, storing one row per CDR3 protein. The data show 1.5 million to 2 million distinct CDR3 sequences, 25% to 30% seen once. The specimen was blood. The chain recombines TRBV28 with TRBJ1-2; D remains ambiguous. The clonotype was recovered from a woman aged 30 to 39 in good health. The CDR3 nucleotides read TGTGCCAGCAGTCCCTCACGGCGGGGCTACACCTTC. This translates into CASSPSRRGYTF.